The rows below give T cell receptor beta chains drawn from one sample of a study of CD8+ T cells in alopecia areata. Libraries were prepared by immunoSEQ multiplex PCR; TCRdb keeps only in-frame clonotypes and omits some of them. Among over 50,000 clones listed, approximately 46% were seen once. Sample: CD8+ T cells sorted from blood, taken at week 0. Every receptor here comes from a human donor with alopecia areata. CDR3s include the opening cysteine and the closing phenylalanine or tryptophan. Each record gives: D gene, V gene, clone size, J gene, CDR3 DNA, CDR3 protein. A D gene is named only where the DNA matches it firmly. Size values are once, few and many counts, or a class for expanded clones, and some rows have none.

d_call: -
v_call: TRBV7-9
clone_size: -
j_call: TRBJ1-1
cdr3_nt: TGTGCCAGCAGCTTGGTACGGGAGAACACTGAAGCTTTCTTT
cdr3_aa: CASSLVRENTEAFF

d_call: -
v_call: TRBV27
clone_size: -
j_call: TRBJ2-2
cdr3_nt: TGTGCCAGCAGTTTCTGGGGTCCCAGCGAGGGCACCGGGGAGCTGTTTTTT
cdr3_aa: CASSFWGPSEGTGELFF

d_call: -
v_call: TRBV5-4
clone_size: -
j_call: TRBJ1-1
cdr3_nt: TGTGCCAGCAGCTTAGGCAGGGGCGGTCCCAAGAACACTGAAGCTTTCTTT
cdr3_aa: CASSLGRGGPKNTEAFF

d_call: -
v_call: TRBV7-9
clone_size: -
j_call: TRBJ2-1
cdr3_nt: TGTGCCAGCAGCTCCGGGACGGGCGACGATGAGCAGTTCTTC
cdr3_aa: CASSSGTGDDEQFF

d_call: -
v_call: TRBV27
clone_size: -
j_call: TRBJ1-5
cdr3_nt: TGTGCCAGCAGTTTATATTGGGCGGGGAATCAGCCCCAGCATTTT
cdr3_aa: CASSLYWAGNQPQHF

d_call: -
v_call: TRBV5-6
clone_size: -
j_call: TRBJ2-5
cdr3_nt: TGTGCCAGCAGCTCCGGGGACCGGACTGGAGAGACCCAGTACTTC
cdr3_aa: CASSSGDRTGETQYF

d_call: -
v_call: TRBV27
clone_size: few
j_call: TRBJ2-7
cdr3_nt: TGTGCCAGCAGTTTATCAGGCGGCGGTTTCTACGAGCAGTACTTC
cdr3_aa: CASSLSGGGFYEQYF

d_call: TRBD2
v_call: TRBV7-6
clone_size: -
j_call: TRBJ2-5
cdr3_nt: TGTGCCAGCAGCCAGAGGACTAGGGCCAGGGAGACCCAGTACTTC
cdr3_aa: CASSQRTRARETQYF

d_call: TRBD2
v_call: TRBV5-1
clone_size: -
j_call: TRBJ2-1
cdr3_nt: TGCGCCAGCAGCTTGGGGACTAGCGACTACAATGAGCAGTTCTTC
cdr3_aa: CASSLGTSDYNEQFF

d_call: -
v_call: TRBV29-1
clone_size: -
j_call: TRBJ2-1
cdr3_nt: TGCAGCGTGGGGGACCCCAATGAGCAGTTCTTC
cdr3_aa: CSVGDPNEQFF

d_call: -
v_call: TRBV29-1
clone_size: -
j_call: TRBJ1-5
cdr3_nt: TGCAGCGTTACTTCAGGGAGCAATCAGCCCCAGCATTTT
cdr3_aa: CSVTSGSNQPQHF

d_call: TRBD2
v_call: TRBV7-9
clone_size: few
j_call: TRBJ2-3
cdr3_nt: TGTGCCAGCAGCCTTGGACTAGCGGGAGGCACAGATACGCAGTATTTT
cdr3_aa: CASSLGLAGGTDTQYF

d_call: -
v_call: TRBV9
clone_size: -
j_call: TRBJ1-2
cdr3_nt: TGTGCCAGCAGCAACCACCGGGGCTACACCTTC
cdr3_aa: CASSNHRGYTF

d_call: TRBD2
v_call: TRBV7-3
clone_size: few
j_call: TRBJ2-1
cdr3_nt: TGTGCCAGCAGCTCCACTAGCGGGAGGGCAGAGGAGCAGTTCTTC
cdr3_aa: CASSSTSGRAEEQFF

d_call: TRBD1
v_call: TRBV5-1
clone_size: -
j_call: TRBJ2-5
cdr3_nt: TGCGCCAGCAGGCGGACAGGGCAGGGAGAGACCCAGTACTTC
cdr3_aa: CASRRTGQGETQYF

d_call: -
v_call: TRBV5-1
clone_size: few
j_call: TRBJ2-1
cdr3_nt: TGCGCCAGCCAAACAGGTCGTGAGCAGTTCTTC
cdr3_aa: CASQTGREQFF

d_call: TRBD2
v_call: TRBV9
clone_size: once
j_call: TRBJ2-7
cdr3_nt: TGTGCCAGCAGCCCTCGAGCGGGAGGGGGCTACGAGCAGTACTTC
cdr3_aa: CASSPRAGGGYEQYF

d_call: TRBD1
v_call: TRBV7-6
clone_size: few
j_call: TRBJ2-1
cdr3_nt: TGTGCCAGCAGCACCACGACCGGGACAGGGGGGTTTGAGCAGTTCTTC
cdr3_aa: CASSTTTGTGGFEQFF

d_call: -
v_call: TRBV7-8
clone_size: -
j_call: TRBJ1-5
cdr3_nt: TGTGCCAGCAGCTTAGTGTCAGGGAGTAGCAATCAGCCCCAGCATTTT
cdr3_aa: CASSLVSGSSNQPQHF

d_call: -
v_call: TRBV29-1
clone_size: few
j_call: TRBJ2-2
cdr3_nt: TGCAGCGTTGGGGCAGCGAACACCGGGGAGCTGTTTTTT
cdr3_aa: CSVGAANTGELFF